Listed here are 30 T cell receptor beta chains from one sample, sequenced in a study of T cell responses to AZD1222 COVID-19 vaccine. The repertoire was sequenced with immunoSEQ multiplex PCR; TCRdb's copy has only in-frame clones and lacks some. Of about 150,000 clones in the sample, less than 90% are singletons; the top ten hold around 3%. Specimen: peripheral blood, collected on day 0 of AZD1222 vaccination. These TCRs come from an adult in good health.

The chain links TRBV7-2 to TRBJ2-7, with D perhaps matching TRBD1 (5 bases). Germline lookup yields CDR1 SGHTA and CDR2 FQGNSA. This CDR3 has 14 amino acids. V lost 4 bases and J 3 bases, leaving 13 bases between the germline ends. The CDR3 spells CASSSQAGYYEQYF. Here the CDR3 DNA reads TGTGCCAGCAGCTCCCAGGCAGGGTACTACGAGCAGTACTTC. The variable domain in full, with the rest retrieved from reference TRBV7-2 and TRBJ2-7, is GAGVSQSPSNKVTEKGKDVELRCDPISGHTALYWYRQSLGQGLEFLIYFQGNSAPDKSGLPSDRFSAERTGGSVSTLTIQRTQQEDSAVYLCASSSQAGYYEQYFGPGTRLTVT.

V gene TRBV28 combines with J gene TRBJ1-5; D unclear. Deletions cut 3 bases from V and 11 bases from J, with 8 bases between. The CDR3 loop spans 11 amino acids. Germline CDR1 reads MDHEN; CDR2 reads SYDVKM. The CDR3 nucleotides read TGTGCCAGCAGTTTGAGAGGAGCCCAGCATTTT. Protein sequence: CASSLRGAQHF.

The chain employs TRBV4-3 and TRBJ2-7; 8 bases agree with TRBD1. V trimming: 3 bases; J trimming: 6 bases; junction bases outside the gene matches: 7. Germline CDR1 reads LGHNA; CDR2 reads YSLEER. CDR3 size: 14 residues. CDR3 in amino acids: CASSHSDRGREQYF. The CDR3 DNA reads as TGCGCCAGCAGCCATTCAGACAGGGGCCGCGAGCAGTACTTC.

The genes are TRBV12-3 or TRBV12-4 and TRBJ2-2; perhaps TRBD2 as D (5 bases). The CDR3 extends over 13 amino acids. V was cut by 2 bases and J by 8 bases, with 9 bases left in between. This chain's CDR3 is CASSLNREGELFF. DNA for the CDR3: TGTGCCAGCAGTTTAAATAGGGAGGGGGAGCTGTTTTTT.

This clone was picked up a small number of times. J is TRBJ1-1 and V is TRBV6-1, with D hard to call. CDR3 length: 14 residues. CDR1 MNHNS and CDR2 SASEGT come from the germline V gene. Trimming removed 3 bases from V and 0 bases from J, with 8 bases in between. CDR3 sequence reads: CASSELRMNTEAFF. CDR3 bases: TGTGCCAGCAGTGAGCTACGTATGAACACTGAAGCTTTCTTT.

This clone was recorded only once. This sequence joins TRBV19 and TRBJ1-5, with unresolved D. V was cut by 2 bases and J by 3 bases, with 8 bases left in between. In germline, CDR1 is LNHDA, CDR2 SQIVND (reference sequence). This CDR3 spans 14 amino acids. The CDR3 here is CASSIKGPNQPQHF. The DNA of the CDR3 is TGTGCCAGTAGTATAAAAGGGCCCAATCAGCCCCAGCATTTT.

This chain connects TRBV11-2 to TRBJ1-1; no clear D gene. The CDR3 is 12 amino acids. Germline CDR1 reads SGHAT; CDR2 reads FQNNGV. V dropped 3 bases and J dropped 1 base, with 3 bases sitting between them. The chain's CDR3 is CASSFQNTEAFF. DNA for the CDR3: TGTGCCAGCAGCTTCCAGAACACTGAAGCTTTCTTT.

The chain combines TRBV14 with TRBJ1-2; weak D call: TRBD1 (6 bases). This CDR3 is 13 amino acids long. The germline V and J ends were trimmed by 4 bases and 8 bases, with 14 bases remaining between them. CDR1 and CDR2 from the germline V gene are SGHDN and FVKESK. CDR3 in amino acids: CASSRVQGTGYTF. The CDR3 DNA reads TGTGCCAGCAGCCGCGTACAGGGAACGGGCTACACCTTC.

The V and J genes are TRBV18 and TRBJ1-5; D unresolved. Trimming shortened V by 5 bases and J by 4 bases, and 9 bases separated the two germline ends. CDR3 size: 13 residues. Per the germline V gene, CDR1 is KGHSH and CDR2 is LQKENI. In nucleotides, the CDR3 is TGTGCCAGCTCATCGGAACCAAATCAGCCCCAGCATTTT. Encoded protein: CASSSEPNQPQHF. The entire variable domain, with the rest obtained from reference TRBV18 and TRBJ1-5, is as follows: NAGVMQNPRHLVRRRGQEARLRCSPMKGHSHVYWYRQLPEEGLKFMVYLQKENIIDESGMPKERFSAEFPKEGPSILRIQQVVRGDSAAYFCASSSEPNQPQHFGDGTRLSIL.

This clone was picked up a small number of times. Here the CDR3 DNA reads TGTGCCAGCAGAACCGGGACAGCGAACACCGGGGAGCTGTTTTTT. Translated, it gives CASRTGTANTGELFF. This chain connects TRBV11-2 to TRBJ2-2, with TRBD1 identical over 7 bases. CDR3 length: 15 residues. Per germline, CDR1 SGHAT and CDR2 FQNNGV. Trimming at V came to 6 bases and at J to 0 bases, leaving 4 bases not matched to a gene.

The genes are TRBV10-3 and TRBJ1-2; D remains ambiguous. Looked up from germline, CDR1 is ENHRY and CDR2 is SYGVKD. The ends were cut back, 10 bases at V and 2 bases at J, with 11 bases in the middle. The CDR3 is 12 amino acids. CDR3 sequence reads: CANKGGNYGYTF. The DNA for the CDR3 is TGTGCCAATAAGGGCGGGAACTATGGCTACACCTTC.

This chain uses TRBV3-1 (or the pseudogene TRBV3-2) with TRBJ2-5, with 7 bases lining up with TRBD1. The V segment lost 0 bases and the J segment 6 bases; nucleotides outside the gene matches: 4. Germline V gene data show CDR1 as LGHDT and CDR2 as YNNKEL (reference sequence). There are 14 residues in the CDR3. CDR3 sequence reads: CASSQDSRGQTQYF. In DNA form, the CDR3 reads TGTGCCAGCAGCCAAGATTCGAGGGGGCAGACCCAGTACTTC.

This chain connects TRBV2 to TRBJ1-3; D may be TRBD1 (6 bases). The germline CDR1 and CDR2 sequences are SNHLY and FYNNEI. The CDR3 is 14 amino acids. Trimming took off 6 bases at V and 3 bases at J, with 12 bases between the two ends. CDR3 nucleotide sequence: TGTGCCAGCAGCGCTACAGGGATTGGAAACACCATATATTTT. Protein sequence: CASSATGIGNTIYF.

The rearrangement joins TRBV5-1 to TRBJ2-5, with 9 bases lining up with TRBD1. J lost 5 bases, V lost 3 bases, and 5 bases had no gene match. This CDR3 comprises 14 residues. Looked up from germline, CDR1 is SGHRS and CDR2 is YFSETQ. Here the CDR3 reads CASSWTGDRETQYF. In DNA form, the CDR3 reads TGCGCCAGCAGCTGGACAGGGGATCGGGAGACCCAGTACTTC.

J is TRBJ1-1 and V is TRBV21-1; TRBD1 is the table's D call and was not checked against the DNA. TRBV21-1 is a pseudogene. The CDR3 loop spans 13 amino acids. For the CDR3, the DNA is TGTGCCAGCCGGACAGGGGGAAACACTGAAGCTTTCTTT. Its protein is CASRTGGNTEAFF.

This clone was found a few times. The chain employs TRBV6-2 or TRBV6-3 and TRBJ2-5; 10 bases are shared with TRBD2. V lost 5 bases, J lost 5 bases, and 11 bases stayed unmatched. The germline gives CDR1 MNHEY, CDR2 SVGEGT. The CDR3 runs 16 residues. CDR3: CASSTPTSGWGETQYF. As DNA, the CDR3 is TGTGCCAGCAGTACCCCGACTAGCGGGTGGGGGGAGACCCAGTACTTC.

The CDR3 spells CASSETEGARSPLHF. The CDR3 region has the DNA TGTGCCAGCAGTGAGACCGAGGGGGCGCGTTCACCCCTCCACTTT. This chain joins TRBV6-1 and TRBJ1-6; TRBD1 aligns across 7 bases. CDR1 is MNHNS, CDR2 SASEGT, per germline. The CDR3 length is 15 residues. The ends lost 3 bases at V and 9 bases at J; junction bases unmatched: 8.

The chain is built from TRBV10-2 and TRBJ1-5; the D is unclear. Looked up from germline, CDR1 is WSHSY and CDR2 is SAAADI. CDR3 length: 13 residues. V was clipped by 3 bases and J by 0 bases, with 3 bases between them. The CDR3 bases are TGCGCCAGCAGTGATCTTAGCAATCAGCCCCAGCATTTT. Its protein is CASSDLSNQPQHF.

CDR3 protein: CASSSPGQGSGEQFF. CDR3 nucleotides: TGTGCCAGCAGTTCCCCGGGACAGGGTTCGGGGGAGCAGTTCTTC. This chain connects TRBV6-5 to TRBJ2-1; TRBD1 aligns across 9 bases. Losses at the gene ends were 4 bases for V and 10 bases for J; bases not matched to a gene: 11. This CDR3 contains 15 residues. In germline, CDR1 is MNHEY, CDR2 SVGAGI.

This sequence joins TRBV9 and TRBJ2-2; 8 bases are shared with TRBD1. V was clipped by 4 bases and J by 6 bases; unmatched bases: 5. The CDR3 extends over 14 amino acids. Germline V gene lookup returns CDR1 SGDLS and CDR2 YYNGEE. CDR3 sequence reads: CASSPTGEAGELFF. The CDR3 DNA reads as TGTGCCAGCAGCCCGACAGGGGAGGCCGGGGAGCTGTTTTTT.

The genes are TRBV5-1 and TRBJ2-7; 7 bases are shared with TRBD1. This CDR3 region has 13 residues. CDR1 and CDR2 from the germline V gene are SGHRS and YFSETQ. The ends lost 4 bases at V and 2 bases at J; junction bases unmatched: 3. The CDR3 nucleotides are TGCGCCAGCAGCAAAACAGGGGCCTACGAGCAGTACTTC. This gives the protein CASSKTGAYEQYF.

CDR3 residues: CASSPILVRAYGYTF. In DNA, the CDR3 is TGTGCCAGCAGCCCTATCCTGGTCAGGGCCTATGGCTACACCTTC. The gene calls are TRBV9 and TRBJ1-2; possibly TRBD1 for D (5 bases). CDR1 and CDR2 (germline): SGDLS, YYNGEE. V was clipped by 4 bases and J by 4 bases, with 17 bases between them. The CDR3 runs 15 residues.

The CDR3 region is CASMATGISNQPQHF. DNA for the CDR3: TGTGCCAGCATGGCTACCGGAATCAGCAATCAGCCCCAGCATTTT. This chain joins TRBV6-5 and TRBJ1-5; D unresolved. The length of the CDR3 is 15 residues. Trimming pared 7 bases from V and 1 base from J, leaving 14 bases between. The germline gives CDR1 MNHEY, CDR2 SVGAGI.

CDR3 coding DNA: TGTGCCAGCAGTTTAGCGCCCAATAGTCAGCAGTTCTTC. Its translation is CASSLAPNSQQFF. The chain links TRBV12-3 or TRBV12-4 to TRBJ2-1; no clear D. V was clipped by 0 bases and J by 11 bases, with 11 bases between them. The CDR3 is 13 residues long.

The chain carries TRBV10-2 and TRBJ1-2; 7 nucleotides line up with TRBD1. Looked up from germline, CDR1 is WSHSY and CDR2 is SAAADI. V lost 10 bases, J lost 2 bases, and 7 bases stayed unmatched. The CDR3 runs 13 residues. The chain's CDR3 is CATSEGGNYGYTF. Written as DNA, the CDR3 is TGCGCCACGTCGGAAGGGGGCAACTATGGCTACACCTTC.

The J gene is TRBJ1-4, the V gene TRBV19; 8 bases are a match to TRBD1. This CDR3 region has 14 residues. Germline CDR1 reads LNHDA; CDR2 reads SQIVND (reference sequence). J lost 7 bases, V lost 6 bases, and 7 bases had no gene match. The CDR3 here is CASSPDRGREKLFF. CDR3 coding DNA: TGTGCCAGTAGCCCCGACAGGGGACGTGAAAAACTGTTTTTT.

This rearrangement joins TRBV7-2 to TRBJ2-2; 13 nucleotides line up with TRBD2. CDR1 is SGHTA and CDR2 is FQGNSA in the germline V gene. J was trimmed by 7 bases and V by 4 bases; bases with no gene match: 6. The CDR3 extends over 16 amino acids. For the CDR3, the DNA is TGTGCCAGCAGCTGGGGACTAGCGGGGCCTGGCGGGGAGCTGTTTTTT. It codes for CASSWGLAGPGGELFF.

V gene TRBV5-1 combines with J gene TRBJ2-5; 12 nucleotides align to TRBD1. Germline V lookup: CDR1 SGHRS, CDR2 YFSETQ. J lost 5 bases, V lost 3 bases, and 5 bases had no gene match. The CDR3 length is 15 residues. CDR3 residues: CASSYGTGGVETQYF. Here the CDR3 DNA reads TGCGCCAGCAGCTACGGGACAGGGGGCGTGGAGACCCAGTACTTC.

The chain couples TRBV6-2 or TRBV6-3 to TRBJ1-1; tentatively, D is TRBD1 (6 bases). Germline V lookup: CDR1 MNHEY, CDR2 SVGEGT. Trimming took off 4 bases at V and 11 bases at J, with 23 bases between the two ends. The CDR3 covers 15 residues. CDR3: CASSFSPGQPTLAFF. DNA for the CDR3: TGTGCCAGCAGTTTCTCACCAGGACAGCCTACTCTCGCTTTCTTT.

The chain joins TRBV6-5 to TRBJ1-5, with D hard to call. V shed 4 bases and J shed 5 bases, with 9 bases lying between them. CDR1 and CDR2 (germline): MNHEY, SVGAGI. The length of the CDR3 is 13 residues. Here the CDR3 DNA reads TGTGCCAGCAGTTTGTATATGGATCAGCCCCAGCATTTT. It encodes CASSLYMDQPQHF.